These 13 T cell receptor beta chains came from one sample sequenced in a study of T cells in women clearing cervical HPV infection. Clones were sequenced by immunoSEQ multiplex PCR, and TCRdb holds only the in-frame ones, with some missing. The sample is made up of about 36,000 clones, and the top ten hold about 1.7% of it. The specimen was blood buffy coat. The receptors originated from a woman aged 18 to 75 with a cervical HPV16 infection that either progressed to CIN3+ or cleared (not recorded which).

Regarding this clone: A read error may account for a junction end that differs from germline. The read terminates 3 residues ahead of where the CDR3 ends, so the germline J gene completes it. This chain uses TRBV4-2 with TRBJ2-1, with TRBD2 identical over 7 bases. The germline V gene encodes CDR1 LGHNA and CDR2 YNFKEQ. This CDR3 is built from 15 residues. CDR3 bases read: TGCGCCAGCAGCCAAGAGGGACGGGGGGTCAATGAG. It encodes CASSQEGRGVNE. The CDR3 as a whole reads CASSQEGRGVNEQFF.

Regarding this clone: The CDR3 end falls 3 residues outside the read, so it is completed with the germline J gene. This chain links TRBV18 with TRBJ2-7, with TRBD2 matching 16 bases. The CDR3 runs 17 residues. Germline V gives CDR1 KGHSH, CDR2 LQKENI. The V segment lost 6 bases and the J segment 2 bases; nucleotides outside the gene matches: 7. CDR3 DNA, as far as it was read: TGTGCCAGCTCCCTGGGACTAGCGGGGGGGAAACCCTACGAG. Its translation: CASSLGLAGGKPYE. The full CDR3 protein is CASSLGLAGGKPYEQYF.

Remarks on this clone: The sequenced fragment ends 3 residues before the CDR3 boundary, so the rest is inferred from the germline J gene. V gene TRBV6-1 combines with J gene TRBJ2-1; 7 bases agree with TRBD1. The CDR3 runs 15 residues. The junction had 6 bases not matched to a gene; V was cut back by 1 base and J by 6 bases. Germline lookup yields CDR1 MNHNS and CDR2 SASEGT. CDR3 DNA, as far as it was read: TGTGCCAGCAGTGAAGGGGACAGAACATTCAATGAG. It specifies CASSEGDRTFNE. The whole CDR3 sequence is CASSEGDRTFNEQFF.

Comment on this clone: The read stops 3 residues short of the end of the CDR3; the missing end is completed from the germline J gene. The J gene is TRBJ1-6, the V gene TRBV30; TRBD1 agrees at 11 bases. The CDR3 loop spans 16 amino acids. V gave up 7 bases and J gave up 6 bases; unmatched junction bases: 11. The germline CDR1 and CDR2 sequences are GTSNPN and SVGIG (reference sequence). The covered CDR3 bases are TGTGCCTTGGGGGCCGGGGACAGGGGGATTAATTCACCC. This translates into CALGAGDRGINSP. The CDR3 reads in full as CALGAGDRGINSPLHF.

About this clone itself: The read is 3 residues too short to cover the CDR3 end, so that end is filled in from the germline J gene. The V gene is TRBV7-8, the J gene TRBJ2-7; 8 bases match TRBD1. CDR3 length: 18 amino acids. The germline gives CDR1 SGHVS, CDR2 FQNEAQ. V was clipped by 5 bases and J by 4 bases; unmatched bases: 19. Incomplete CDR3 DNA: TGTGCCAGCAGCCCCAACCTCGGACAGGGCCTCTCGAATTACGAG. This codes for CASSPNLGQGLSNYE. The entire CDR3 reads CASSPNLGQGLSNYEQYF.

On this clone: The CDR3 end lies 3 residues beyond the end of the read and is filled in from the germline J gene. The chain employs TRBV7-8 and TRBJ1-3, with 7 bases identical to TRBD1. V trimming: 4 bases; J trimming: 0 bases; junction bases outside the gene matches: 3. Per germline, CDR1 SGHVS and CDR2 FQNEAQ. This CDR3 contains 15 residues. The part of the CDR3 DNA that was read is TGTGCCAGCAGCTACGGGACAGCCTCTGGAAACACC. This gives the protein CASSYGTASGNT. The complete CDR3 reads CASSYGTASGNTIYF.

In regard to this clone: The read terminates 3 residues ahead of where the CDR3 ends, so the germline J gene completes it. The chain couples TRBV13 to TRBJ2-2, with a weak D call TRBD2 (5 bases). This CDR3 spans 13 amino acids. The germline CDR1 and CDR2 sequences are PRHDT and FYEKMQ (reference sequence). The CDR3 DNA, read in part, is TGTGCCCCCTCGGACTTCCTGGGTGAAAAG. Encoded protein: CAPSDFLGEK. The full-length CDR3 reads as CAPSDFLGEKLFF.

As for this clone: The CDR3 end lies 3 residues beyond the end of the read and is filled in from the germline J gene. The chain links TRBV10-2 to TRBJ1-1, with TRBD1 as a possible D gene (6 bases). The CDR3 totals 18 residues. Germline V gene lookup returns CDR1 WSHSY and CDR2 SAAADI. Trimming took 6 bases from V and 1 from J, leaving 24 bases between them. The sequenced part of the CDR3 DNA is TGCGCCAGCAGGTCCGGGACAAGGGGGATTGGAGGGAACACTGAA. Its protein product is CASRSGTRGIGGNTE. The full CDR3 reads CASRSGTRGIGGNTEAFF.

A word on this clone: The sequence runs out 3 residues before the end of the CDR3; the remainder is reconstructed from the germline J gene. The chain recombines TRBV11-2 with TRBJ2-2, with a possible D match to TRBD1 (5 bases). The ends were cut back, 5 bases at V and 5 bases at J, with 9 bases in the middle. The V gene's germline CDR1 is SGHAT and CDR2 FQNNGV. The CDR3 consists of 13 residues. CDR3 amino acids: CASSGRVTGELFF. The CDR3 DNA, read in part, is TGTGCCAGCAGCGGCAGGGTAACCGGGGAG. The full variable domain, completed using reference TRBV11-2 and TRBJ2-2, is EAGVAQSPRYKIIEKRQSVAFWCNPISGHATLYWYQQILGQGPKLLIQFQNNGVVDDSQLPKDRFSAERLKGVDSTLKIQPAKLEDSAVYLCASSGRVTGELFFGEGSRLTVL.

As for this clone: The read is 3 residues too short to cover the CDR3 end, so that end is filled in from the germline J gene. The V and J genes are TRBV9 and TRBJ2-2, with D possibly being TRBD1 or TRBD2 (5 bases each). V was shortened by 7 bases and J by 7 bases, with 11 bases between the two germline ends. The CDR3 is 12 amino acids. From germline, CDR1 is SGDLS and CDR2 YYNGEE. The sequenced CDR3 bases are TGTGCCAGCGAGGGTAGGGGCGGGGAG. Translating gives CASEGRGGE. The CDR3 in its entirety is CASEGRGGELFF. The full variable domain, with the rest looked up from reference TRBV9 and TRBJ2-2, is DSGVTQTPKHLITATGQRVTLRCSPRSGDLSVYWYQQSLDQGLQFLIQYYNGEERAKGNILERFSAQQFPDLHSELNLSSLELGDSALYFCASEGRGGELFFGEGSRLTVL.

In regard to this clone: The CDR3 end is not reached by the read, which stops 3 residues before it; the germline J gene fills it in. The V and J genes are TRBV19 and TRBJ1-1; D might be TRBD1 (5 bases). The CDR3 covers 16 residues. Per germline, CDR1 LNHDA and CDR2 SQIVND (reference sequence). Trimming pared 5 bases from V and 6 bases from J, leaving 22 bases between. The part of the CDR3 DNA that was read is TGTGCCAGTAGTCCGCGTGAAATCGGAGAAGGGGCTGAA. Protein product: CASSPREIGEGAE. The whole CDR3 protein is CASSPREIGEGAEAFF.

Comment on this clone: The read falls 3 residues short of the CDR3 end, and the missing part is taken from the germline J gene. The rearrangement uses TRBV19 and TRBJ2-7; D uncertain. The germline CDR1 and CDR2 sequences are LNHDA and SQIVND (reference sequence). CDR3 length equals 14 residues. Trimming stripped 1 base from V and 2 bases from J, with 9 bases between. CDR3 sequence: CASSIGGSTYEQYF. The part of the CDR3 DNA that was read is TGTGCCAGTAGTATAGGTGGCTCCACCTACGAG.

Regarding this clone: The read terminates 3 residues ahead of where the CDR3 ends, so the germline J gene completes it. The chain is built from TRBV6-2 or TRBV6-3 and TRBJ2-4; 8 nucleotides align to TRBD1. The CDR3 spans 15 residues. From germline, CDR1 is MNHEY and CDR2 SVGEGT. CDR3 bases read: TGTGCCAGCAGGGCAACCGGACAGGGCACTAATGGT. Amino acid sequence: CASRATGQGTNG. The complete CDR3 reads CASRATGQGTNGQYF.